The 12 T cell receptor beta chains below all came from one sample that was sequenced in a study of T-cell reconstitution after alpha-beta-depleted transplantation in children. As it was prepared, the TCRbeta library received unique molecular identifiers. TCRdb recomputed calls from the PCR reads with MiXCR, one row per CDR3 protein. The sample has 700,000 or so distinct CDR3 sequences, roughly 13% seen once. This material consisted of PBMCs, taken before TCRalphabeta/CD19-depleted stem cell transplant. These receptors originate from a girl aged 2 to 9 with congenital amegakaryocytic thrombocytopenia, due to receive a stem cell transplant.

This clonotype has a count of ten or more. The rearrangement uses TRBV12-3 or TRBV12-4 and TRBJ1-3; 7 nucleotides match TRBD1. After removal of 7 bases from V and 3 bases from J, the junction contained 6 bases not matched to a gene. The CDR3 extends over 14 amino acids. The CDR3 sequence: CASIRGPDGNTIYF. In DNA form, the CDR3 reads TGTGCCAGCATAAGGGGGCCTGATGGAAACACCATATATTTT.

A remark on this clonotype: This clone may be a read error of a much larger clone one base away. The chain couples TRBV20-1 to TRBJ2-3; 10 bases line up with TRBD2. This CDR3 has 17 residues. Germline lookup yields CDR1 DFQATT and CDR2 SNEGSKA (reference sequence). CDR3 coding DNA: TGCAGTGCTAGAGATGGGGATAGCGGGAGGCGTAGAGATACGCAGAATTTT. Protein sequence: CSARDGDSGRRRDTQNF.

This clonotype has a count of ten or more. This chain uses TRBV20-1 with TRBJ2-4; 12 bases are shared with TRBD2. V shed 3 bases and J 8 bases; nucleotides not matched to a gene: 8. In germline, CDR1 is DFQATT, CDR2 SNEGSKA (reference sequence). The CDR3 loop spans 15 amino acids. CDR3 coding DNA: TGCAGTGCTAGTAGACTAGCGGGAGAGTCAGACATTCAGTACTTC. Amino acid sequence: CSASRLAGESDIQYF.

This chain uses TRBV7-6 with TRBJ2-1; 13 bases agree with TRBD2. Losses at the gene ends were 2 bases for V and 9 bases for J; bases not matched to a gene: 4. This CDR3 region has 15 residues. Germline CDR1 and CDR2: SGHVS and FNYEAQ. In nucleotides, the CDR3 is TGTGCCAGCAGCTTACAACTAGCGGGAGGGGTTGAGCAGTTCTTC. Its translation: CASSLQLAGGVEQFF.

This clonotype occurred a few times. The V call is TRBV7-2, the J call TRBJ2-3, with 13 nucleotides matching TRBD2. CDR3 length equals 17 residues. Germline CDR1 is SGHTA and CDR2 is FQGNSA. Unmatched junction bases numbered 9, after V lost 5 bases and J lost 4 bases. CDR3 amino acids: CASSDRRTSGRADTQYF. The CDR3 DNA is TGTGCCAGCAGCGACCGACGGACTAGCGGGAGAGCAGATACGCAGTATTTT.

This clonotype was seen repeatedly, ten times or more. The V and J genes are TRBV12-3 or TRBV12-4 and TRBJ2-3, with D tentatively TRBD1 (6 bases). V was shortened by 5 bases and J by 7 bases, with 10 bases between the two germline ends. The CDR3 totals 12 residues. The CDR3 reads CASSEQGYTQYF. In DNA, the CDR3 is TGTGCCAGCAGTGAACAGGGTTATACGCAGTATTTT.

The sample holds a few counts of this clonotype. The CDR3 nucleotides read TGTGCCAGCGCTACTAGCATCTACGAGCAGTACTTC. This gives the protein CASATSIYEQYF. The chain joins TRBV12-3 or TRBV12-4 to TRBJ2-7; TRBD2 might be the D (6 bases). V lost 8 bases to trimming and J lost 3 bases, with 11 bases between them. The CDR3 is 12 residues long.

There are many counts of this clonotype. V is TRBV7-9 and J is TRBJ2-1; weak D call: TRBD2 (5 bases). With 5 bases removed from V and 7 bases from J, the gap between germline ends came to 12 bases. The CDR3 is 13 residues long. Germline V gene data show CDR1 as SEHNR and CDR2 as FQNEAQ (reference sequence). CDR3 region: CASSLVSANEQFF. CDR3 sequence (DNA): TGTGCCAGCAGCCTCGTTAGCGCGAATGAGCAGTTCTTC.

The chain combines TRBV20-1 with TRBJ2-1; the D is unclear. The CDR3 runs to 15 residues. CDR1 DFQATT and CDR2 SNEGSKA come from the germline V gene (reference sequence). Between the trimmed V and J ends, which lost 6 bases and 1 base, there was a span of 16 bases. Here the CDR3 reads CSAMEYPISYNEQFF. The CDR3 DNA reads TGCAGTGCGATGGAGTATCCCATATCCTACAATGAGCAGTTCTTC.

This clonotype was counted only a few times. The genes are TRBV7-9 and TRBJ2-7; 8 nucleotides line up with TRBD2. V was clipped by 7 bases and J by 3 bases; unmatched bases: 8. This CDR3 contains 14 residues. Germline lookup yields CDR1 SEHNR and CDR2 FQNEAQ (reference sequence). CDR3 residues: CASTGETSDYEQYF. CDR3 bases: TGTGCCAGCACCGGAGAGACTAGCGACTACGAGCAGTACTTC.

The chain links TRBV12-3 or TRBV12-4 to TRBJ2-5; D call uncertain. The CDR3 runs to 12 residues. V was trimmed by 7 bases and J by 5 bases, leaving 11 bases between them. CDR3 DNA sequence: TGTGCCAGCAACGGAACCGTCGAGACCCAGTACTTC. Translation: CASNGTVETQYF.

J is TRBJ2-7 and V is TRBV4-2; tentatively, D is TRBD2 (6 bases). Trimming cost V 4 bases and J 3 bases, with 10 bases left between them. Germline V gene lookup returns CDR1 LGHNA and CDR2 YNFKEQ. The CDR3 has 13 residues. CDR3 loop: CASSPAGIYEQYF. The CDR3 DNA reads as TGTGCCAGCAGCCCCGCGGGAATCTACGAGCAGTACTTC.